The 17 T cell receptor beta chains given below trace back to one sample, sequenced in a study of CD8 T cells in ankylosing spondylitis. TCRdb redid the calling of the 5' RACE reads with MiXCR, one entry per CDR3 protein. This sample carries 250,000 to 400,000 distinct CDR3 sequences, around a tenth of them seen once, and the ten largest clones take about 10%. What was sequenced was blood, either unsorted or a sorted T cell fraction (not recorded which). The receptors were gathered from a female donor with ankylosing spondylitis or in good health (not recorded which).

This clonotype came up many times. J is TRBJ2-2 and V is TRBV12-3 or TRBV12-4; D ambiguous. V shed 6 bases and J shed 6 bases, with 5 bases lying between them. CDR3 size: 11 residues. In nucleotides, the CDR3 is TGTGCCAGCAGGGCGGCCGGGGAGCTGTTTTTT. Its translation: CASRAAGELFF.

This clonotype appeared many times. The CDR3 is CASSPPTGSPVKNLFF. CDR3 bases: TGTGCCAGCAGCCCACCCACAGGGTCGCCCGTGAAGAATCTGTTTTTT. This chain connects TRBV7-2 to TRBJ1-4; D is possibly TRBD1 (6 bases). Germline CDR1 reads SGHTA; CDR2 reads FQGNSA. With 5 bases removed from V and 14 bases from J, the gap between germline ends came to 27 bases. The length of the CDR3 is 16 residues.

J is TRBJ2-1 and V is TRBV18; TRBD1 matches 10 bases. The germline V gene encodes CDR1 KGHSH and CDR2 LQKENI. V was pared by 6 bases and J by 11 bases, with 10 bases of the junction left unmatched. CDR3 length equals 14 residues. The CDR3 loop reads CASSRDRGLMKQFF. As DNA, the CDR3 is TGTGCCAGCTCCCGGGACAGGGGCTTAATGAAGCAGTTCTTC.

The table lists this clonotype with many counts. V usage is TRBV28 and J usage is TRBJ2-7, with 9 bases fitting TRBD2. V dropped 7 bases and J dropped 8; count of bases not matched to a gene: 12. Germline CDR1 reads MDHEN; CDR2 reads SYDVKM. This CDR3 comprises 14 residues. Written as DNA, the CDR3 is TGTGCCAGCACTGAGGCTAGCGGGAACTTCAAGCAGTACTTC. It is translated as CASTEASGNFKQYF.

The sample holds a few counts of this clonotype. V usage is TRBV20-1 and J usage is TRBJ2-2; D might be TRBD2 (5 bases). With 5 bases removed from V and 2 bases from J, the gap between germline ends came to 18 bases. This CDR3 is built from 16 residues. Germline V gives CDR1 DFQATT, CDR2 SNEGSKA (reference sequence). Here the CDR3 reads CSAPKVVGKNTGELFF. The CDR3 DNA follows: TGCAGTGCTCCTAAAGTGGTCGGGAAAAACACCGGGGAGCTGTTTTTT.

This clonotype was seen repeatedly, ten times or more. This chain links TRBV12-3 or TRBV12-4 with TRBJ2-2; D perhaps matches TRBD1 (5 bases). The CDR3 has 13 residues. The V gene lost 7 bases and the J gene lost 3 bases, with 9 bases spanning the gap. The CDR3 sequence: CASTPGYTGELFF. CDR3 DNA sequence: TGTGCCAGCACTCCAGGGTACACCGGGGAGCTGTTTTTT.

A word on this clonotype: A much larger clone differs from this one at a single base, so this may be a read error. V gene TRBV6-5 combines with J gene TRBJ2-2; D uncertain. There are 15 residues in the CDR3. With 2 bases removed from V and 5 bases from J, the gap between germline ends came to 12 bases. Germline lookup yields CDR1 MNHEY and CDR2 SVGAGI. The CDR3 sequence: CASSYEAQLTGELFF. The CDR3 region has the DNA TGTGCCAGCAGTTACGAGGCCCAACTGACCGGGGAGCTGTTTTTT.

This clonotype has ten or more counts. For the CDR3, the DNA is TGTGCCAGCAGTAAGCAGAGTCTTAACTATGGCTACACCTTC. It yields the protein CASSKQSLNYGYTF. This chain links TRBV7-9 with TRBJ1-2; D gene ambiguous. The germline V and J ends were trimmed by 6 bases and 1 base, with 12 bases remaining between them. The germline V gene encodes CDR1 SEHNR and CDR2 FQNEAQ (reference sequence). This CDR3 region has 14 residues.

This clonotype was picked up many times. The chain couples TRBV20-1 to TRBJ2-1, with D hard to call. Germline assignment: CDR1 DFQATT and CDR2 SNEGSKA (reference sequence). The V end was cut by 2 bases, the J end by 1 base, with 3 bases between. This CDR3 has 12 amino acids. CDR3 in DNA: TGCAGTGCTAGAAGGTCCTACAATGAGCAGTTCTTC. This gives the protein CSARRSYNEQFF.

This clonotype appeared many times. V usage is TRBV24-1 and J usage is TRBJ1-5; the match to TRBD1 covers 9 bases. The CDR3 loop spans 16 amino acids. In germline, CDR1 is KGHDR, CDR2 SFDVKD. The ends lost 5 bases at V and 2 bases at J; junction bases unmatched: 6. CDR3 DNA: TGTGCCACCAGTGCCCGGACAGGGGCGGGCAATCAGCCCCAGCATTTT. Protein: CATSARTGAGNQPQHF.

Ten or more counts support this clonotype. The chain is built from TRBV7-9 and TRBJ1-1; TRBD1 is a possible D gene (5 bases). Between the trimmed V and J ends, which lost 1 base and 2 bases, there was a span of 5 bases. The CDR3 is 13 amino acids. Per the germline V gene, CDR1 is SEHNR and CDR2 is FQNEAQ (reference sequence). The CDR3 DNA reads TGTGCCAGCAGCTTAGGGACAAACACTGAAGCTTTCTTT. Its protein product is CASSLGTNTEAFF.

This clonotype appeared a few times. This chain joins TRBV20-1 and TRBJ2-7; 7 bases match TRBD2. This CDR3 has 11 amino acids. Germline CDR1 and CDR2: DFQATT and SNEGSKA (reference sequence). The trim removed 6 bases at V and 6 bases at J, leaving 5 bases unmatched. The CDR3 DNA reads as TGCAGTGCAGTGGGGGGGGGCGAGCAGTACTTC. Its protein is CSAVGGGEQYF.

The table lists this clonotype with many counts. The J gene is TRBJ1-5, the V gene TRBV7-2, with a possible D match to TRBD1 (5 bases). V was trimmed by 4 bases and J by 5 bases, leaving 12 bases between them. Germline CDR1 is SGHTA and CDR2 is FQGNSA. There are 14 residues in the CDR3. The CDR3 DNA reads TGTGCCAGCAGCTCCCGACGGGGGGATCAGCCCCAGCATTTT. As protein: CASSSRRGDQPQHF.

CDR3 amino acids: CASTFGTSVNYGYTF. For the CDR3, the DNA is TGTGCCAGCACCTTCGGGACGAGCGTCAACTATGGCTACACCTTC. The rearrangement links TRBV28 to TRBJ1-2, with D perhaps matching TRBD1 (5 bases). CDR1 and CDR2 (germline): MDHEN, SYDVKM. The CDR3 has 15 residues. Trimming removed 7 bases at V and 2 bases at J, with 17 bases between.

This clonotype was picked up a small number of times. This sequence joins TRBV6-1 and TRBJ2-1; maybe TRBD1 (7 bases). The CDR3 length is 20 residues. V dropped 1 base and J dropped 8 bases, with 30 bases sitting between them. Germline values: CDR1 MNHNS, CDR2 SASEGT. CDR3 sequence: CASSEVVTGTRLGPADEQFF. For the CDR3, the DNA is TGTGCCAGCAGTGAAGTCGTGACAGGGACGAGACTAGGGCCGGCGGATGAGCAGTTCTTC.

The chain links TRBV19 to TRBJ2-5; D is unclear. Between the trimmed V and J ends, which lost 3 bases and 0 bases, there was a span of 5 bases. This CDR3 region has 13 residues. From germline, CDR1 is LNHDA and CDR2 SQIVND (reference sequence). Written as DNA, the CDR3 is TGTGCCAGTAGTATCCGGAACCAAGAGACCCAGTACTTC. This encodes CASSIRNQETQYF.

The table lists this clonotype with many counts. The J gene is TRBJ1-2, the V gene TRBV29-1; D is undetermined. The CDR3 has 12 residues. Germline CDR1 and CDR2: SQVTM and ANQGSEA. The CDR3 coding sequence is TGCGGAACCCGGACGGCTCGATATGGCTACACCTTC. Encoded protein: CGTRTARYGYTF. Full variable domain (outside the CDR3, taken from reference TRBV29-1 and TRBJ1-2): SAVISQKPSRDICQRGTSLTIQCQVDSQVTMMFWYRQQPGQSLTLIATANQGSEATYESGFVIDKFPISRPNLTFSTLTVSNMSPEDSSIYLCGTRTARYGYTFGSGTRLTVV.